This TCR beta chain comes out of a study of shared clonotypes between healthy human individuals. Broader study findings: Between a handful of donors, naive CD4 clonotypes were shared at a level of around 5.1%. Few donors restricted represented genetic and exposure-history diversity.

With regard to this clone: The antigen is unknown.

The table came from immunoSEQ multiplex PCR; TCRdb's copy has only in-frame clones and leaves some out. Of more than 1,200,000 clones in the sample, 98% are singletons; the top ten hold 0.36%. Germline CDR1 is MDHEN and CDR2 is SYDVKM. This CDR3 is 15 amino acids long. V trimming: 4 bases; J trimming: 1 base; junction bases outside the gene matches: 3. The source is a man aged 25-45 years in good health. The chain has TRBV28 and TRBJ2-2, with TRBD1 matching 7 bases. Sequenced: naive CD4+ T cells sorted from blood. Documented subset: CD45RA+ positively selected. The CDR3 region has the DNA TGTGCCAGCAGTTCCGGGACAGTGAACACCGGGGAGCTGTTTTTT. Encoded protein: CASSSGTVNTGELFF.